These 9 T cell receptor beta chains originate from one sample sequenced in a study of blood T cell repertoires in COVID-19. The repertoire was sequenced with immunoSEQ multiplex PCR; TCRdb's copy has only in-frame clones and lacks some. Of over 200,000 clones listed, around three quarters were seen once; the top ten hold 2.5% to 4%. Sequences were obtained from peripheral blood. The receptors originated from a woman aged 80 or over with acute or convalescent COVID-19.

The chain employs TRBV5-1 and TRBJ1-2; D not resolved. CDR1 and CDR2 from the germline V gene are SGHRS and YFSETQ. This CDR3 region has 12 residues. The V end lost 3 bases, the J end lost 6 bases, and 9 bases lay between the germline ends. CDR3 protein: CASSWTGNGYTF. In nucleotides, the CDR3 is TGCGCCAGCAGCTGGACGGGAAATGGCTACACCTTC. Variable domain in full (rest from reference TRBV5-1 and TRBJ1-2): KAGVTQTPRYLIKTRGQQVTLSCSPISGHRSVSWYQQTPGQGLQFLFEYFSETQRNKGNFPGRFSGRQFSNSRSEMNVSTLELGDSALYLCASSWTGNGYTFGSGTRLTVV.

Concerning this clone itself: In the same sample, other DNA sequences code for this CDR3. V usage is TRBV2 and J usage is TRBJ1-5; 10 bases are a match to TRBD1. In germline, CDR1 is SNHLY, CDR2 FYNNEI. The junction had 2 bases not matched to a gene; V was cut back by 5 bases and J by 4 bases. The CDR3 length is 14 residues. The CDR3, as DNA: TGTGCCAGCAGTACGGGACAGGGGAATCAGCCCCAGCATTTT. Protein: CASSTGQGNQPQHF. Full variable domain (remainder filled in from reference TRBV2 and TRBJ1-5): EPEVTQTPSHQVTQMGQEVILRCVPISNHLYFYWYRQILGQKVEFLVSFYNNEISEKSEIFDDQFSVERPDGSNFTLKIRSTKLEDSAMYFCASSTGQGNQPQHFGDGTRLSIL.

V and J are TRBV2 and TRBJ1-5, with 7 bases aligning to TRBD1. Looked up from germline, CDR1 is SNHLY and CDR2 is FYNNEI. Trimming removed 6 bases from V and 14 bases from J; junction bases left unmatched: 13. The CDR3 consists of 13 residues. CDR3 protein: CASSQPLQGTKHF. The CDR3 DNA follows: TGTGCCAGCAGCCAACCGTTACAGGGGACCAAGCATTTT.

This chain connects TRBV5-1 to TRBJ1-2, with 7 bases aligning to TRBD1. This CDR3 is built from 15 residues. The germline V gene has CDR1 SGHRS and CDR2 YFSETQ. V shed 4 bases and J 0 bases; nucleotides not matched to a gene: 6. The CDR3 region is CASSPRTGTNYGYTF. The CDR3 region has the DNA TGCGCCAGCAGCCCTCGGACAGGAACTAACTATGGCTACACCTTC.

This sequence joins TRBV6-4 and TRBJ1-1, with D unclear. Trimming stripped 1 base from V and 11 bases from J, with 20 bases between. Germline V gene lookup returns CDR1 MRHNA and CDR2 SNTAGT. CDR3 size: 15 residues. The CDR3 sequence: CASSDLPGYFHEAFF. The CDR3 DNA sequence: TGTGCCAGCAGTGACTTGCCGGGATATTTTCACGAGGCTTTCTTT.

This clone was seen a handful of times. This chain connects TRBV7-2 to TRBJ2-1, with 13 bases aligning to TRBD2. After removal of 5 bases from V and 7 bases from J, the junction contained 5 bases not matched to a gene. Germline V CDR1 and CDR2: SGHTA, FQGNSA. The CDR3 spans 15 residues. CDR3 sequence: CASSPGTSGKNEQFF. DNA for the CDR3: TGTGCCAGCAGCCCCGGGACTAGCGGGAAGAATGAGCAGTTCTTC.

The chain uses TRBV14 and TRBJ1-2; 8 bases are a match to TRBD1. Germline values: CDR1 SGHDN, CDR2 FVKESK. The CDR3 contains 17 residues. Trimming removed 5 bases from V and 8 bases from J; junction bases left unmatched: 19. CDR3 nucleotides: TGTGCCAGCAGCTCGTCGGGACAGGCCGCCCTAAAGGGAGGCTACACCTTC. It is translated as CASSSSGQAALKGGYTF.

DNA of the CDR3: TGCGCCAGCAGCTTATCCCGGAGGACCGGTGACACAGATACGCAGTATTTT. Protein product: CASSLSRRTGDTDTQYF. V and J are TRBV5-1 and TRBJ2-3; weak D call: TRBD2 (5 bases). Trimming left V 2 bases short and J 2 bases short, with 18 bases between. This CDR3 region has 17 residues. In germline, CDR1 is SGHRS, CDR2 YFSETQ.

The rearrangement joins TRBV5-4 to TRBJ2-2; TRBD1 matches at 10 bases. V shed 3 bases and J 7 bases; nucleotides not matched to a gene: 6. This CDR3 is 15 amino acids long. Germline V lookup: CDR1 SGHNT, CDR2 YYREEE (reference sequence). CDR3 sequence reads: CASSSGTGVIGELFF. As DNA, the CDR3 is TGTGCCAGCAGCTCCGGGACAGGGGTGATCGGGGAGCTGTTTTTT.